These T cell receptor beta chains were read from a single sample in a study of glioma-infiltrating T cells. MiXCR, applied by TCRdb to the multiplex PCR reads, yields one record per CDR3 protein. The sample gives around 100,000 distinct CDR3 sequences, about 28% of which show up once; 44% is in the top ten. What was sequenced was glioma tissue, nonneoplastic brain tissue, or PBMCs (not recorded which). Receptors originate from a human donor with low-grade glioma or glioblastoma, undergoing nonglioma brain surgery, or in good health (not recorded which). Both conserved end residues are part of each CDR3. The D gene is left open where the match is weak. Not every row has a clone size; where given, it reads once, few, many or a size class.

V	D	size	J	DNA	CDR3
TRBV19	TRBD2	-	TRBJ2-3	TGTGCCAGTAGTAATAGCGGGGGGGCTGGAGATACGCAGTATTTT	CASSNSGGAGDTQYF
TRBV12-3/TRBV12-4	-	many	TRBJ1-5	TGTGCCAGCAGCCCTGATACAGGGTTGGGGGAGCCCCAGCATTTT	CASSPDTGLGEPQHF
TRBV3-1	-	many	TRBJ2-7	TGTGCCAGCAGCCGCGAGGGCCCCTACGAGCAGTACTTC	CASSREGPYEQYF
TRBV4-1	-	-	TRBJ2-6	TGCGCCAGCAGCCAAGTTCAACTCTCTGGGGCCAACGTCCTGACTTTC	CASSQVQLSGANVLTF
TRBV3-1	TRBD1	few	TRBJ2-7	TGTGCCAGCAGCCAAGTAGGACAGGGGGGATACGAGCAGTACTTC	CASSQVGQGGYEQYF
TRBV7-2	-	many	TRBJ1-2	TGTGCCAGCAGCTTTGGGTATGGCTACACCTTC	CASSFGYGYTF
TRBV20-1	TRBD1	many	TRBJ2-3	TGCAGTGCCACCGGGACAGAAAACACAGATACGCAGTATTTT	CSATGTENTDTQYF
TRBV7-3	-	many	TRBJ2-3	TGTGCCAGCAGCTTATCCTTCGGGGGCTTCACAGATACGCAGTATTTT	CASSLSFGGFTDTQYF
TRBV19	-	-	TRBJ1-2	TGTGCCAGTAGTGTGGACCCGAGAAAGATCACTAACTATGGCTACACCTTC	CASSVDPRKITNYGYTF
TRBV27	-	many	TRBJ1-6	TGTGCCAGCAGCCTGGCGGGGTACTCACCCCTCCACTTT	CASSLAGYSPLHF
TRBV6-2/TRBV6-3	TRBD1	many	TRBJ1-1	TGTGCCAGCAGCCGGGACAGCGGGTCCCTACTCCCGCCTGAAGCTTTCTTT	CASSRDSGSLLPPEAFF
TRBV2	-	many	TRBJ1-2	TGTGCTACGTCTGGCTACACCTTC	CATSGYTF
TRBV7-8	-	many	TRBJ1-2	TGTGCCAGCAGCTTGGACAGCAGATATGGCTACACCTTC	CASSLDSRYGYTF
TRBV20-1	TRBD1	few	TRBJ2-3	TGCAGTGCCACCCCCCGGGACAGTCCGACAGATACGCAGTATTTT	CSATPRDSPTDTQYF
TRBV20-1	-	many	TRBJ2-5	TGCAGTGCTAGGGATTGGGGGCACCGGCGGGAGACCCAGTACTTC	CSARDWGHRRETQYF
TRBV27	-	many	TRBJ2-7	TGTGCCAGCAGTTTTGGCGGGCGTAGCTCCTACGAGCAGTACTTC	CASSFGGRSSYEQYF
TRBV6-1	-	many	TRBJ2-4	TGTGCCAGCAGCCCAGAAGGGCAAGCCAAAAACATTCAGTACTTC	CASSPEGQAKNIQYF
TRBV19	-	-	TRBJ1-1	TGTGCCAGTAGTAATGAGGGTCGGACTGAAGCTTTCTTT	CASSNEGRTEAFF
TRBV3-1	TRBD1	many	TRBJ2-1	TGTGCCAGCAGCCAAGGGACAGGGGGCGGCTATGAGCAGTTCTTC	CASSQGTGGGYEQFF
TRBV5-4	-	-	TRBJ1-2	TGTGCCAGCAGCTCCCTCTTTGCGAGTTATGGCTACACCTTC	CASSSLFASYGYTF
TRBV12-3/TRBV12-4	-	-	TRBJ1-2	TGTGCCAGCAGCCGGAGGACAGACTATGGCTACACCTTC	CASSRRTDYGYTF
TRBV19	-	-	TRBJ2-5	TGTGCCAGTAGTATCCGGGGAGAGACCCAGTACTTC	CASSIRGETQYF
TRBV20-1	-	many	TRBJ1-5	TGCAGTGCTACCGGGGACATCCCAGAAGTTGGCAATCAGCCCCAGCATTTT	CSATGDIPEVGNQPQHF
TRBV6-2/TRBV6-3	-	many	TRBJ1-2	TGTGCCAGCAGTTACTCTCCGACATTTAACTATGGCTACACCTTC	CASSYSPTFNYGYTF
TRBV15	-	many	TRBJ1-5	TGTGCCACCAGCAGAGCCAAGGGCAATCAGCCCCAGCATTTT	CATSRAKGNQPQHF
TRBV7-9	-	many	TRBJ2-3	TGTGCCAGCAGCTCTTGGGGGGGCGGCGATACGCAGTATTTT	CASSSWGGGDTQYF
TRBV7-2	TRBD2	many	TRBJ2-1	TGTGCCAGCAGCTTAATCCGGGGGGGCAATGAGCAGTTCTTC	CASSLIRGGNEQFF
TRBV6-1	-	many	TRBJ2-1	TGTGCCAGCAGCGTAACAAGGGATCAGTTCTTC	CASSVTRDQFF
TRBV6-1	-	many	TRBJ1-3	TGTGCCAGCAGAAGGGGGATGGAGAACACCATATATTTT	CASRRGMENTIYF
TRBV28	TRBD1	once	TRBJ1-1	TGTGCCAGCAGTCACCACCTCTTGGGGGGGACAGAGAGGAAAGGGGAAGCTTTCTTT	CASSHHLLGGTERKGEAFF
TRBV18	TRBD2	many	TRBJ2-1	TGTGCCAGCTCACCCAGCCTAGCGGGGGACTACAATGAGCAGTTCTTC	CASSPSLAGDYNEQFF
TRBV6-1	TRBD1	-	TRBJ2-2	TGTGCCGGGTTGGAGACAGGGAAGGCTAGAACCGGGGAGCTGTTTTTT	CAGLETGKARTGELFF
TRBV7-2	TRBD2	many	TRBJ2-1	TGTGCCAGCAGCATAAACGCGGGGGGGTTCAATGAGCAGTTCTTC	CASSINAGGFNEQFF
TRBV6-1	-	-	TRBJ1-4	TGTGCCAGCAGTATTATCGGGCTCGGGGGTGAAAAACTGTTTTTT	CASSIIGLGGEKLFF
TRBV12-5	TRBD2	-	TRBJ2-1	TGTGCTAGTGGTACCCCTAGCGGGGAGCAGTTCTTC	CASGTPSGEQFF
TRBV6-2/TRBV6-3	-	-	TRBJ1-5	TGTGCCAGCGGATACAGGGAAGGCAATCACCCCCAGCATTTT	CASGYREGNHPQHF
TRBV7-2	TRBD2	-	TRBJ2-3	TGTGCCAGCAGCTTCGCTGGACTAGCGGGGGATGATACGCAGTATTTT	CASSFAGLAGDDTQYF
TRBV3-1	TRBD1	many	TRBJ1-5	TGTGCCAGCAGCCTCTATACAGGGGAGCAGCCCCAGCATTTT	CASSLYTGEQPQHF
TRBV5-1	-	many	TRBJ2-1	TGCGCCAGCAGCTTCCGCTTGTCCGATCATGAGCAGTTCTTC	CASSFRLSDHEQFF
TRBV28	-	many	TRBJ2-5	TGTGCCAGCAGGGACGCTCGGACGGATCAAGAGACCCAGTACTTC	CASRDARTDQETQYF